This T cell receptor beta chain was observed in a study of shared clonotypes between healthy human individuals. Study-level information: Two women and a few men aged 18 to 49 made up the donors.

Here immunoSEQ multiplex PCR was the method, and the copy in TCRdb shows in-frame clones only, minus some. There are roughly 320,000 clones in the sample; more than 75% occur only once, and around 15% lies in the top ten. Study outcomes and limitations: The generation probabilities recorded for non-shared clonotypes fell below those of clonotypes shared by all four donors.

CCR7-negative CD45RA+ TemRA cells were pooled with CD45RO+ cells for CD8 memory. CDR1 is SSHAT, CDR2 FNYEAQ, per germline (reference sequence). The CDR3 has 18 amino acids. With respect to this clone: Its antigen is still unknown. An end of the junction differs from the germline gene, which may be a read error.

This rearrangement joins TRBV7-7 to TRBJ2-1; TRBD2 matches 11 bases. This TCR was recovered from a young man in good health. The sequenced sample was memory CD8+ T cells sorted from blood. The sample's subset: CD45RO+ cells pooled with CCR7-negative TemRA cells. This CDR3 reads CASSLAVAGGPWSDEQFF. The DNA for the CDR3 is TGTGCTAGCAGCTTAGCAGTAGCGGGGGGGCCGTGGAGCGATGAGCAGTTCTTC.